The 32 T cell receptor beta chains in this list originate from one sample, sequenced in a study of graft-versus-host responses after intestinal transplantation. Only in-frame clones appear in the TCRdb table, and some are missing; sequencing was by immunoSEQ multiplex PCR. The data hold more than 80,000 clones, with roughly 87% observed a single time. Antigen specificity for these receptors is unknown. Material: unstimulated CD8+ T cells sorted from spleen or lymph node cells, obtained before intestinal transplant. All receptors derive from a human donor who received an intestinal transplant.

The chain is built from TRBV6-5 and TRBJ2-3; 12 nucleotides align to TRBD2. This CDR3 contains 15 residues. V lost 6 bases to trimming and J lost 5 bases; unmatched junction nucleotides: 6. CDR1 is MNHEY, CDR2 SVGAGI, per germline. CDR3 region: CASRPLAGGQDTQYF. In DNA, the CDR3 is TGTGCCAGCAGACCGCTAGCGGGGGGGCAAGATACGCAGTATTTT.

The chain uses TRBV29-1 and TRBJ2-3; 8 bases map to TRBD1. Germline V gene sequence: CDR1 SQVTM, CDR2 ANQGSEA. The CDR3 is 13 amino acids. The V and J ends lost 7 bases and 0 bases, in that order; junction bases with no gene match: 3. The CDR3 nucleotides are TGCAGCGGGGGACAGGCTAGCACAGATACGCAGTATTTT. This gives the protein CSGGQASTDTQYF.

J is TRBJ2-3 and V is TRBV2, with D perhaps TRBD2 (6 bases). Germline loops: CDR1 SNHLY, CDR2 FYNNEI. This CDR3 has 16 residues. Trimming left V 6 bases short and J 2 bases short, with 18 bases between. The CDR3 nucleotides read TGTGCCAGCAGGGCGCCGGAGGGGCTACTCACAGATACGCAGTATTTT. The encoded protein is CASRAPEGLLTDTQYF.

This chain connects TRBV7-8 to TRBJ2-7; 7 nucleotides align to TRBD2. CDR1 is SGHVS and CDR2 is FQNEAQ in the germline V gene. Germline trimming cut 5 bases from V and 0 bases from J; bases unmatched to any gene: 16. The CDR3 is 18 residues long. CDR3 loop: CASSTRDAPGLSSYEQYF. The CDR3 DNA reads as TGTGCCAGCAGCACCCGGGACGCACCGGGACTAAGCTCCTACGAGCAGTACTTC.

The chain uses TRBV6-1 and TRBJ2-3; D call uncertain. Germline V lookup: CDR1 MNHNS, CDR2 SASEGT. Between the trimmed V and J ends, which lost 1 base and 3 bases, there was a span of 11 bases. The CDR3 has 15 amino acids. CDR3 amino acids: CASSEEGWGTDTQYF. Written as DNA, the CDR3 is TGTGCCAGCAGTGAAGAGGGCTGGGGTACAGATACGCAGTATTTT.

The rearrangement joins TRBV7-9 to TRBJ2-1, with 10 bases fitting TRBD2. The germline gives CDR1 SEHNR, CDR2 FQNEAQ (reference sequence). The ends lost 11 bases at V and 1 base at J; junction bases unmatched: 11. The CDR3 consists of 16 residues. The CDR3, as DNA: TGTGCCGCGGAGGCTAGCGGGGGTGAATCCTACAATGAGCAGTTCTTC. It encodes CAAEASGGESYNEQFF.

The CDR3 region has the DNA TGTGCCTGGACAGGGCGTGGAAACACCATATATTTT. It encodes CAWTGRGNTIYF. The chain carries TRBV30 and TRBJ1-3; weak D call: TRBD1 (5 bases). The germline CDR1 and CDR2 sequences are GTSNPN and SVGIG (reference sequence). The CDR3 totals 12 residues. V lost 4 bases, J lost 3 bases, and 7 bases lay in between.

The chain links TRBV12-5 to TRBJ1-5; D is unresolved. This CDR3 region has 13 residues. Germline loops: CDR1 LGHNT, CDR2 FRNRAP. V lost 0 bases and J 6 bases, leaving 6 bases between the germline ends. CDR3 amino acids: CASGLVCVQPQHF. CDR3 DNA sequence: TGTGCTAGTGGTTTGGTATGTGTTCAGCCCCAGCATTTT.

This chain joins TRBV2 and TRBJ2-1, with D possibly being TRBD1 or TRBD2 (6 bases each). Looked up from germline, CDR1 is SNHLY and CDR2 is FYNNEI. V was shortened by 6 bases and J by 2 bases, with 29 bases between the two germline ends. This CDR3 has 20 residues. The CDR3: CASSASLGTGPGGTYNEQFF. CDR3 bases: TGTGCCAGCAGCGCAAGCCTCGGCACAGGGCCCGGGGGAACCTACAATGAGCAGTTCTTC. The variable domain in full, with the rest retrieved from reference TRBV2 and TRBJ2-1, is EPEVTQTPSHQVTQMGQEVILRCVPISNHLYFYWYRQILGQKVEFLVSFYNNEISEKSEIFDDQFSVERPDGSNFTLKIRSTKLEDSAMYFCASSASLGTGPGGTYNEQFFGPGTRLTVL.

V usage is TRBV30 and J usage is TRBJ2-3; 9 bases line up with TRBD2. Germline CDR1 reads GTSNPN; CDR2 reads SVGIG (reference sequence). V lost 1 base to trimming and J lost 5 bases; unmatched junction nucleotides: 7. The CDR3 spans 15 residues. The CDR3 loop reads CAWSAGTSQRDTQYF. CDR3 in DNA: TGTGCCTGGAGTGCCGGGACTAGCCAAAGAGATACGCAGTATTTT.

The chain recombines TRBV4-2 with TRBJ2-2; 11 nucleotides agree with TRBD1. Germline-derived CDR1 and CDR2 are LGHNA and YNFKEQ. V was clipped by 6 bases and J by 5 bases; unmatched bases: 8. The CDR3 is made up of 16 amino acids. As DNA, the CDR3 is TGTGCCAGCAGGGACCGGGACAGGGGGGATACCGGGGAGCTGTTTTTT. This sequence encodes CASRDRDRGDTGELFF.

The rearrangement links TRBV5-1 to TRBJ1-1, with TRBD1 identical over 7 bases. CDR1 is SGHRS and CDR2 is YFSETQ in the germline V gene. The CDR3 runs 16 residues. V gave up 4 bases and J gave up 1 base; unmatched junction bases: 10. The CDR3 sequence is CASSPPATGQNTEAFF. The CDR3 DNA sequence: TGCGCCAGCAGCCCCCCCGCGACAGGGCAGAACACTGAAGCTTTCTTT.

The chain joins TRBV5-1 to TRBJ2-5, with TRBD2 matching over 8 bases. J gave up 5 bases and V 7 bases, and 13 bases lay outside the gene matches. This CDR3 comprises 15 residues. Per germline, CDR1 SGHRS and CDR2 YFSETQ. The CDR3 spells CASHSEGLGGETQYF. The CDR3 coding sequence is TGCGCCAGCCATTCAGAGGGACTAGGGGGGGAGACCCAGTACTTC.

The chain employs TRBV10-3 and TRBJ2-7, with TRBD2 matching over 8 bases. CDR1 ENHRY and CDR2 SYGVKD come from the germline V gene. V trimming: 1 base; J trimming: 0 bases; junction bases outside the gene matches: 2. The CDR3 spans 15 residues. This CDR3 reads CAISEFAGGSYEQYF. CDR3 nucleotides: TGTGCCATCAGTGAGTTTGCGGGAGGCTCCTACGAGCAGTACTTC.

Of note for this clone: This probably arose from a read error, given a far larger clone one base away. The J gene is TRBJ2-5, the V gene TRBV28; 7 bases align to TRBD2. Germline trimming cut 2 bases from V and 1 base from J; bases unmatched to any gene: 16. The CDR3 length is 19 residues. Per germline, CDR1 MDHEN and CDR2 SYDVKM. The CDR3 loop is CASSLVIHGGVQVQETQYF. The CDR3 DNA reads TGTGCCAGCAGTTTAGTGATACATGGGGGGGTCCAGGTCCAAGAGACCCAGTACTTC.

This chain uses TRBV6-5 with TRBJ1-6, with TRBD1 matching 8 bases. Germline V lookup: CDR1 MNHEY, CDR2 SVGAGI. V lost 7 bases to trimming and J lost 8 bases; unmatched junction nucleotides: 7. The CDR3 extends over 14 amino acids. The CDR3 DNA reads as TGTGCCAGCAACACTCAGGGGGCGGATTCACCCCTCCACTTT. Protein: CASNTQGADSPLHF.

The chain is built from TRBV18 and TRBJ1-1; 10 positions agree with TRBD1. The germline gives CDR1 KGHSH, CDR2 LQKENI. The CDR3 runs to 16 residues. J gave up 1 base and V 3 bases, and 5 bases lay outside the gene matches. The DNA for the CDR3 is TGTGCCAGCTCACCCCCGGGACAGGGGTCGAACACTGAAGCTTTCTTT. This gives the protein CASSPPGQGSNTEAFF.

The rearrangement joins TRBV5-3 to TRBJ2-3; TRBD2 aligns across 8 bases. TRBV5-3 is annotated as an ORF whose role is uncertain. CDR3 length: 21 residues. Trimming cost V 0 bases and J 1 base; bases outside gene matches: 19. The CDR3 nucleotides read TGTGCCAGAAGCTTGGCGGCAGCAAACAGCGGGAGCTTAAATCGCACAGATACGCAGTATTTT. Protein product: CARSLAAANSGSLNRTDTQYF.

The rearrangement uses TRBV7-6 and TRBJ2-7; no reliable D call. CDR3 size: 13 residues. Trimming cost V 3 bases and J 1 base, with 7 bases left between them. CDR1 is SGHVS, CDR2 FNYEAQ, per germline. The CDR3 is CASSFRRSYEQYF. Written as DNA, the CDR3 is TGTGCCAGCAGCTTTAGGAGATCCTACGAGCAGTACTTC.

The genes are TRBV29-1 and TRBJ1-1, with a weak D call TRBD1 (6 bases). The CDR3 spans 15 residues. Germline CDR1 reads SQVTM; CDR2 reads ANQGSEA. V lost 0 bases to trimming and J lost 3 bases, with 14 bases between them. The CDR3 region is CSVEDLGGGHTEAFF. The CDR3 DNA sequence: TGCAGCGTTGAAGATCTTGGCGGGGGGCACACTGAAGCTTTCTTT.

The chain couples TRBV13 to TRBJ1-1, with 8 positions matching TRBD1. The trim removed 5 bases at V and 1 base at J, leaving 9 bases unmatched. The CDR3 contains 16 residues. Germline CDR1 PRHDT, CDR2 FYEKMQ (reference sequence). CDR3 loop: CASSPWQGARNTEAFF. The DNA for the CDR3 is TGTGCCAGCAGCCCCTGGCAGGGGGCTAGGAACACTGAAGCTTTCTTT.

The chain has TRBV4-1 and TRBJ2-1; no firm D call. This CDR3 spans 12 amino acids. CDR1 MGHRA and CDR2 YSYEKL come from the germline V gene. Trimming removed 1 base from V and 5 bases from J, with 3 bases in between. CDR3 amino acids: CASSQGDNEQFF. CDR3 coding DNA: TGCGCCAGCAGCCAAGGGGACAATGAGCAGTTCTTC.

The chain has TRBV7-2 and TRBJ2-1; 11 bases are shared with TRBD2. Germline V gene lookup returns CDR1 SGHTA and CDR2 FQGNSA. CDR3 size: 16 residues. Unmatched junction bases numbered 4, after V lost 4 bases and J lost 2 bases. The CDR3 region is CASSSPGLAAYNEQFF. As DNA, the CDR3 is TGTGCCAGCAGCTCACCGGGACTAGCGGCCTACAATGAGCAGTTCTTC.

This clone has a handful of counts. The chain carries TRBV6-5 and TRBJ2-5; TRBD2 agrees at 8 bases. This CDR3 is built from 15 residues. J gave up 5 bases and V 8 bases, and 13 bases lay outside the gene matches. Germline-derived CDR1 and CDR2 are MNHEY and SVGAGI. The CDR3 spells CASSSSGGRRETQYF. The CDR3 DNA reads TGTGCCAGCTCTAGCAGCGGGGGCCGGAGGGAGACCCAGTACTTC.

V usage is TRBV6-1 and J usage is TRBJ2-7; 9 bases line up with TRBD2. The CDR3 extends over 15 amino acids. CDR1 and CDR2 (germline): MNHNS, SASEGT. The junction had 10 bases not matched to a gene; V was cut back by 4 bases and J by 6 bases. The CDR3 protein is CASSALAGRPGEQYF. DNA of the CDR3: TGTGCCAGCAGTGCGCTAGCGGGGAGGCCAGGCGAGCAGTACTTC.

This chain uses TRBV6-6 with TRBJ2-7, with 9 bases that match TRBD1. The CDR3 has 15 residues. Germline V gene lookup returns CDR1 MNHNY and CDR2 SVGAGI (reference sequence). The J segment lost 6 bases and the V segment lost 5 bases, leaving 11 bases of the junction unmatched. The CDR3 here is CASSALGWTGAEQYF. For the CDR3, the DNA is TGTGCCAGCAGTGCTCTCGGATGGACAGGGGCCGAGCAGTACTTC.

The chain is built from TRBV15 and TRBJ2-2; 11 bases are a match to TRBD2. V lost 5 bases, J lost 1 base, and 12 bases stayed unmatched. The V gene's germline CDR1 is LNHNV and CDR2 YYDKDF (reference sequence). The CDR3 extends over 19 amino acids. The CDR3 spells CATSSKWGLAGGNTGELFF. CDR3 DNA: TGTGCCACCAGCTCGAAATGGGGTCTAGCGGGGGGGAACACCGGGGAGCTGTTTTTT.

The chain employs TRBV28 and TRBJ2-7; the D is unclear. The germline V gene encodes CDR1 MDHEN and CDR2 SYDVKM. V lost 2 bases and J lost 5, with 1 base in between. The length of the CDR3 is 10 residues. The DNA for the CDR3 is TGTGCCAGCAGTTTAAACGAGCAGTACTTC. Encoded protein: CASSLNEQYF.

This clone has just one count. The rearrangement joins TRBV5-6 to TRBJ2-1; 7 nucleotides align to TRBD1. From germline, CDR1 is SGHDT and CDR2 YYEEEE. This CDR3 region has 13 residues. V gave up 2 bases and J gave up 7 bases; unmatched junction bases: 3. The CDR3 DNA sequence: TGTGCCAGCAGCTTCACAGGGGCGAATGAGCAGTTCTTC. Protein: CASSFTGANEQFF.

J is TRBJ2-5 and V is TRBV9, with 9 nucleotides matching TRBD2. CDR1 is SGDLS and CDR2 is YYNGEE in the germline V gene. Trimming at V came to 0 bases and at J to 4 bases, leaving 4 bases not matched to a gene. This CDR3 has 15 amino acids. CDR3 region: CASSVVAGGRETQYF. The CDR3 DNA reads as TGTGCCAGCAGCGTAGTTGCGGGGGGGAGAGAGACCCAGTACTTC.

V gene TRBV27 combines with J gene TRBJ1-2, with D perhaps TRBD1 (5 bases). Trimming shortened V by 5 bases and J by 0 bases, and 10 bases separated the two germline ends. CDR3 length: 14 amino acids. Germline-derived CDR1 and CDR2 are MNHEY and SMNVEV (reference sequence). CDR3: CASSLQGANYGYTF. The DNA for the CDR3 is TGTGCCAGCAGTCTCCAGGGAGCTAACTATGGCTACACCTTC.

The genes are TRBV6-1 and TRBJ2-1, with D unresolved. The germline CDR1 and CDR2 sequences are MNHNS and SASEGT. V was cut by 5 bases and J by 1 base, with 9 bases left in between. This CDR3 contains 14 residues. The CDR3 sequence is CASSLTVSYNEQFF. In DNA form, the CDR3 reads TGTGCCAGCAGTCTTACAGTATCCTACAATGAGCAGTTCTTC.